This T cell receptor beta chain was identified in a study of T cell responses to AZD1222 COVID-19 vaccine. Profiling relied on immunoSEQ multiplex PCR, and the TCRdb table lists in-frame clones only, not all of them. The data contain 85,000 or so clones, 86% of them seen just once; the ten biggest clones take up less than 6.5%. As concerns this clone: Its antigen is not known.

Unmatched junction bases numbered 8, after V lost 3 bases and J lost 1 base. The CDR3 has 18 residues. Germline V gives CDR1 SGHRS, CDR2 YFSETQ. Study results and caveats: Spike-spanning, vaccine-associated CD4 TCRs were dominant at 160-218 and 743-854. Clonal diversity was possibly underestimated, and white British individuals and females predominated among donors. Baseline antibody screening turned up just a handful of seropositive AZD1222 recipients.

The sequences come from peripheral blood, collected 28 days after the second AZD1222 dose. The source of this sequence is an adult who received the AZD1222 COVID-19 vaccine. This rearrangement joins TRBV5-1 to TRBJ2-5; 14 nucleotides agree with TRBD2. The CDR3 bases are TGCGCCAGCAGCTCGGGGACTAGCGGGAGAAGGAGCCAAGAGACCCAGTACTTC. Translation: CASSSGTSGRRSQETQYF.